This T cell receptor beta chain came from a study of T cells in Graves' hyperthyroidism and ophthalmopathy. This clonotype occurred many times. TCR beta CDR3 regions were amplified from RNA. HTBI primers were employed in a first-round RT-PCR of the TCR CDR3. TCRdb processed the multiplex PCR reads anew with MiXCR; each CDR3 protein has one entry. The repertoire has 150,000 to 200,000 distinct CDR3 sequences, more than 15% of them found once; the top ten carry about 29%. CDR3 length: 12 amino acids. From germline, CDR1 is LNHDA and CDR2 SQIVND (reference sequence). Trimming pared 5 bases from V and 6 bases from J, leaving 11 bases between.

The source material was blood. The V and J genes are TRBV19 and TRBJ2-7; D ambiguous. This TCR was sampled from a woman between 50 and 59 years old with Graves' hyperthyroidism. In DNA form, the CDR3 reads TGTGCCAGTAGTGAGGCACCCTCCGAGCAGTACTTC. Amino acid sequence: CASSEAPSEQYF.